The rows below give T cell receptor beta chains drawn from one sample of a study of T cells in localized non-small cell lung cancer. This table comes from immunoSEQ multiplex PCR, and its TCRdb copy is limited to in-frame clones, with some not included. This sample carries around 30,000 clones, roughly 75% of them seen once, and the ten largest clones take more than 15%. The source material was peripheral blood, sampled before any cancer treatment. Receptors were obtained from a male donor aged 60 or over with stage III squamous cell lung carcinoma. Both conserved end residues are part of each CDR3. D genes are given only for firm matches. Clone size, where shown, is once, few, many, or a class for clones that have expanded.

j_call clone_size d_call v_call cdr3_aa cdr3_nt
TRBJ2-7 once TRBD1 TRBV28 CASSLPGGTFYEQYF TGTGCCAGCAGTTTGCCAGGGGGCACCTTCTACGAGCAGTACTTC
TRBJ1-3 . . TRBV28 CASLKANSGNTIYF TGTGCCAGCCTCAAAGCCAACTCTGGAAACACCATATATTTT
TRBJ1-2 . TRBD1 TRBV28 CASIRQGVNYGYTF TGTGCCAGCATTCGACAGGGGGTAAACTATGGCTACACCTTC
TRBJ1-1 . . TRBV7-7 CASSLAQGRATEAFF TGTGCCAGCAGCTTAGCGCAAGGCAGGGCCACTGAAGCTTTCTTT
TRBJ2-3 . . TRBV2 CAGGRILRTDTQYF TGTGCCGGAGGTCGGATCTTAAGAACAGATACGCAGTATTTT
TRBJ1-2 . . TRBV6-6 CASSYTSGTATYTF TGTGCCAGCAGTTACACTTCCGGAACCGCGACCTACACCTTC
TRBJ1-5 . TRBD1 TRBV7-2 CASSLRLTGPGNQPQHF TGTGCCAGCAGCTTGCGGCTGACAGGGCCAGGTAATCAGCCCCAGCATTTT
TRBJ2-7 once TRBD2 TRBV15 CATSRSGNLYEQYF TGTGCCACCAGCAGGAGCGGGAACCTCTACGAGCAGTACTTC
TRBJ2-3 . TRBD2 TRBV5-1 CASSFWTSGSTDTQYF TGCGCCAGCAGCTTTTGGACTAGCGGGAGCACAGATACGCAGTATTTT
TRBJ1-1 . . TRBV6-5 CASSYYRGLNTEAFF TGTGCCAGCAGTTACTATCGGGGGCTGAACACTGAAGCTTTCTTT
TRBJ1-1 . . TRBV5-8 CASRAGVGAEAFF TGTGCCAGCAGGGCAGGGGTCGGGGCTGAAGCTTTCTTT
TRBJ2-7 . . TRBV5-1 CASSFLGREQYF TGCGCCAGCAGCTTTTTGGGGCGCGAGCAGTACTTC
TRBJ2-3 . . TRBV7-6 CASSPPQTGVKDTQYF TGTGCCAGCAGCCCCCCCCAGACGGGAGTCAAAGATACGCAGTATTTT
TRBJ1-6 . . TRBV25-1 CASSREGVTQYNSPLHF TGTGCCAGCAGTCGCGAAGGGGTTACTCAATATAATTCACCCCTCCACTTT